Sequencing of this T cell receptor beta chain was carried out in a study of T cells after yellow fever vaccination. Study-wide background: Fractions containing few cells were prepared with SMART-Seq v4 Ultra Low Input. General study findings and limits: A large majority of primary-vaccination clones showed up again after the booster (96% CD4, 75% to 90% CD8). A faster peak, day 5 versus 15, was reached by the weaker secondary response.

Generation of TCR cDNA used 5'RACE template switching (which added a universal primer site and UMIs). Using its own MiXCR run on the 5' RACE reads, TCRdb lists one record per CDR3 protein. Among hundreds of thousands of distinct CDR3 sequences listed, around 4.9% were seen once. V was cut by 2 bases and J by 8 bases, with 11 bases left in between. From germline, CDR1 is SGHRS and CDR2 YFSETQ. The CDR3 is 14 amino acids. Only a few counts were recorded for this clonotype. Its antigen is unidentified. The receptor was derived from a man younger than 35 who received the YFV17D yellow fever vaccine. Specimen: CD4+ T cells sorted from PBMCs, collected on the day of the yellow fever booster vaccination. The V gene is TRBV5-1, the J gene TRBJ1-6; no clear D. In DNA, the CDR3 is TGCGCCAGCAGCTTTACACCCGGGGATTCACCCCTCCACTTT. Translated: CASSFTPGDSPLHF.